Detailed here is one T cell receptor beta chain. Its antigen is not known. Genomic DNA (from each subset) was split evenly across several immunoSEQ plates. The data were produced by immunoSEQ multiplex PCR, yet TCRdb's version contains in-frame clones alone and is incomplete. The table records about 1.9 million clones, approximately 92% of them present only once. CD45RO-negative, CCR7-selected cells formed the naive CD8 fraction, which excluded terminally differentiated effector memory CD45RA+ cells. These data originate in a study of shared clonotypes between healthy human individuals. Regarding the study as a whole: When compared with the clonotypes that were shared by all four sorted-subset donors, the non-shared clonotypes turned out to have lower generation probabilities.

The specimen sequenced was naive CD8+ T cells from PBMCs. The sequence was obtained from a man between 18 and 35 years old in good health. Some clones in this sample may be carry-over from other donors' samples.

This CDR3 is CASSQEVNRPGTQGTQYF. As DNA, the CDR3 is TGTGCCAGCAGCCAAGAGGTTAACAGGCCAGGTACTCAGGGGACCCAGTACTTC. V is TRBV14 and J is TRBJ2-5, with a weak D call TRBD1 (5 bases). Germline loops: CDR1 SGHDN, CDR2 FVKESK. The CDR3 contains 18 residues. The V end was cut by 0 bases, the J end by 7 bases, with 24 bases between. Full variable domain (outside the CDR3, taken from reference TRBV14 and TRBJ2-5): EAGVTQFPSHSVIEKGQTVTLRCDPISGHDNLYWYRRVMGKEIKFLLHFVKESKQDESGMPNNRFLAERTGGTYSTLKVQPAELEDSGVYFCASSQEVNRPGTQGTQYFGPGTRLLVL.